A selection of T cell receptor beta chains follows, all from one sample in a study of spatial heterogeneity in lung cancer. A single record per CDR3 protein comes from TCRdb applying MiXCR to the 5' RACE reads. The table has 110,000 or so distinct CDR3 sequences, 11% seen once; the top ten hold 20% to 25%. Sequenced material: PBMCs, taken at follow-up. The source is a female donor with early-stage non-small cell lung cancer. Both conserved end residues are part of each CDR3. A D gene is named only where the DNA matches it firmly. A row's size may be missing; if present it is once, few, many or a size class.

>NA|TRBV29-1|TRBJ2-5|many
TGCAGCGTGCATAATAGTTCAGGAACAGAAGAGACCCAGTACTTC
CSVHNSSGTEETQYF
>TRBD1|TRBV5-4|TRBJ2-6|NA
TGTGCCAGCAGCTTGGACAGGGGGCCCGGGGCCAACGTCCTGACTTTC
CASSLDRGPGANVLTF
>TRBD2|TRBV4-3|TRBJ2-1|few
TGCGCCAGCAGCCAAGATCCCTTCGGGGGGAGATACAATGAGCAGTTCTTC
CASSQDPFGGRYNEQFF
>NA|TRBV20-1|TRBJ2-1|many
TGCAGTGCTAGGGTTAGCGGTAATGAGCAGTTCTTC
CSARVSGNEQFF
>TRBD2|TRBV6-2/TRBV6-3|TRBJ2-2|few
TGTGCCAGCAATAGCGGGAAGAACACCGGGGAGCTGTTTTTT
CASNSGKNTGELFF
>TRBD1|TRBV7-8|TRBJ1-1|few
TGTGCCAGCAGCTTAGCAGCAAAGACAGGGGACCCTGAAGCTTTCTTT
CASSLAAKTGDPEAFF
>TRBD2|TRBV28|TRBJ2-1|few
TGTGCCAGCAATGGGAGGGGTAATGAGCAGTTCTTC
CASNGRGNEQFF
>TRBD1|TRBV29-1|TRBJ2-3|NA
TGCAGCGTGGGGACAGGGGCCGGAGGTGGAGATACGCAGTATTTT
CSVGTGAGGGDTQYF
>TRBD2|TRBV27|TRBJ2-1|NA
TGTGCCAGCAGTTTAAGGGGACTAGCCAAAGTTCGCTCCTACAATGAGCAGTTCTTC
CASSLRGLAKVRSYNEQFF
>NA|TRBV24-1|TRBJ1-2|many
TGTGCCACCGGTGACGGGTATGGCTACACCTTC
CATGDGYGYTF
>NA|TRBV30|TRBJ1-5|many
TGTGCCTGGAGTGCGAGTGGACGGGGCAATCAGCCCCAGCATTTT
CAWSASGRGNQPQHF
>NA|TRBV5-5|TRBJ1-5|many
TGTGCCAGCAGCCTCGTGCGCCAGCCCCAGCATTTT
CASSLVRQPQHF
>TRBD1|TRBV5-1|TRBJ2-1|few
TGCGCCAGCAGCATTGCAGGGGGCCACAATGAGCAGTTCTTC
CASSIAGGHNEQFF
>NA|TRBV18|TRBJ1-5|many
TGTGCCAGCTCACGAGACGGTGGGGCAAGAGGCAATCAGCCCCAGCATTTT
CASSRDGGARGNQPQHF
>NA|TRBV5-1|TRBJ2-5|many
TGCGCCAGCAGCTTGGTTGCCAGCGAGGCGGAGACCCAGTACTTC
CASSLVASEAETQYF
>TRBD2|TRBV9|TRBJ2-1|NA
TGTGCCAGCAGCGCTCCCGGACTAGCGGTTAATGAGCAGTTCTTC
CASSAPGLAVNEQFF
>NA|TRBV4-2|TRBJ2-1|NA
TGTGCCAGCAGCCGTACCGAGGGCTACAATGAGCAGTTCTTC
CASSRTEGYNEQFF
>NA|TRBV14|TRBJ2-3|NA
TGTGCCAGCAGCCAAGGGACTCGAGCGGATACGCAGTATTTT
CASSQGTRADTQYF
>TRBD1|TRBV2|TRBJ1-2|many
TGTGCCAGCAGTCCCTGGACAGGGGGTGAGGGCTACACCTTC
CASSPWTGGEGYTF
>NA|TRBV27|TRBJ2-1|few
TGTGCCAGCAAGTCGGGAAACACCTACAATGAGCAGTTCTTC
CASKSGNTYNEQFF
>TRBD2|TRBV20-1|TRBJ2-3|NA
TGCAGTGCGCCGATTAGCGGGACTACAGATACGCAGTATTTT
CSAPISGTTDTQYF
>TRBD1|TRBV7-9|TRBJ2-6|NA
TGTGCCAGCAGCCGCCTCCGGGACAGTCACCGCTCTGGGGCCAACGTCCTGACTTTC
CASSRLRDSHRSGANVLTF
>TRBD1|TRBV2|TRBJ1-1|NA
TGTGCCAGCAGTGCTCGGACAGGGGAAGCTTTCTTT
CASSARTGEAFF
>NA|TRBV6-6|TRBJ2-3|NA
TGTGCCAGCAGCCCCCCTTTGAAAAGGCAGTATTTT
CASSPPLKRQYF
>TRBD1|TRBV9|TRBJ1-3|few
TGTGCCAGCAGCCGTAGAGCTGACAGGGGCACTGGAAACACCATATATTTT
CASSRRADRGTGNTIYF
>TRBD2|TRBV20-1|TRBJ2-1|many
TGCAGTGCTAGAGTTGGCGGGAGGGAAAATGAGCAGTTCTTC
CSARVGGRENEQFF
>TRBD2|TRBV6-2/TRBV6-3|TRBJ2-1|NA
TGTGCCAGCAGTTCTCCGGGACTAAACGTGTGGCAGTTCTTC
CASSSPGLNVWQFF
>NA|TRBV29-1|TRBJ2-3|few
TGCAGCGTTCAGCTAGCAGGAGATACGCAGTATTTT
CSVQLAGDTQYF
>TRBD2|TRBV10-3|TRBJ2-5|many
TGTGCCATCAGTGAAAGCGGGAGGGCCTTGGAGACCCAGTACTTC
CAISESGRALETQYF
>NA|TRBV11-3|TRBJ2-1|many
TGTGCCAGCAGCTTAGTCCTCTACAATGAGCAGTTCTTC
CASSLVLYNEQFF
>NA|TRBV4-1|TRBJ2-3|NA
TGCGCCAGCAGCCAAGTAAACATGGGACTTGTGGATACGCAGTATTTT
CASSQVNMGLVDTQYF
>TRBD2|TRBV27|TRBJ2-1|few
TGTGCCAGCAGTCCCTACACTAGCGATGAGCAGTTCTTC
CASSPYTSDEQFF
>NA|TRBV20-1|TRBJ1-1|many
TGCAGTGCTAGTGAAAACACTGAAGCTTTCTTT
CSASENTEAFF
>TRBD1|TRBV28|TRBJ1-2|NA
TGTGCCAGCAGTTTTGGGACAGGGGTTGGCTACACCTTC
CASSFGTGVGYTF
>TRBD2|TRBV5-4|TRBJ2-3|many
TGTGCCAGCAGCCGGGGACTAGCGGGAGACCCAGATACGCAGTATTTT
CASSRGLAGDPDTQYF
>TRBD2|TRBV4-2|TRBJ2-7|few
TGTGCCAGCAGCCAAGATCTAACTAGCGGTCTTTACGAGCAGTACTTC
CASSQDLTSGLYEQYF
>NA|TRBV18|TRBJ2-1|NA
TGTGCCAGCTCACGGGGGAGTAGCAATGAGCAGTTCTTC
CASSRGSSNEQFF
>TRBD2|TRBV18|TRBJ2-2|many
TGTGCCAGCTCTCCGCCGGGCGGGGGCACCGGGGAGCTGTTTTTT
CASSPPGGGTGELFF
>NA|TRBV7-3|TRBJ2-3|NA
TGTGCCAGCAGCTTCTATCGGGCAGATACGCAGTATTTT
CASSFYRADTQYF
>NA|TRBV2|TRBJ2-1|NA
TGTGCCACCCGCCCTACTACGTGGGGAGGTTCTGAGCAGTTCTTC
CATRPTTWGGSEQFF
>NA|TRBV5-1|TRBJ2-3|NA
TGCGCCAGCAGCTTGTTAGAGGTAGATACGCAGTATTTT
CASSLLEVDTQYF
>NA|TRBV11-2|TRBJ2-4|NA
TGTGCCAGCAGCTTAGATGAAAACCTAGCCAAAAACATTCAGTACTTC
CASSLDENLAKNIQYF
>NA|TRBV20-1|TRBJ1-1|NA
TGCAGTGCTAGAGACCCCAAGCAGGGGAACACTGAAGCTTTCTTT
CSARDPKQGNTEAFF
>NA|TRBV10-3|TRBJ2-1|many
TGTGCCATCAGTGGAAAGACCCGTCCGAATTACAATGAGCAGTTCTTC
CAISGKTRPNYNEQFF
>NA|TRBV3-1|TRBJ2-2|many
TGTGCCAGCAGCTTGGACTACGCCGCCGGGGAGCTGTTTTTT
CASSLDYAAGELFF
>NA|TRBV6-5|TRBJ2-3|few
TGTGCCAGCAGCCTCAGACAAGCCACAGATACGCAGTATTTT
CASSLRQATDTQYF
>NA|TRBV6-1|TRBJ1-2|NA
TGTGCCACCACAAACCCCGGGACGTACAACTATGGCTACACCTTC
CATTNPGTYNYGYTF
>NA|TRBV20-1|TRBJ1-1|few
TGCAGTGCTCAAAACGACAGGTTGAACACTGAAGCTTTCTTT
CSAQNDRLNTEAFF
>NA|TRBV11-3|TRBJ2-2|NA
TGTGCCAGCAGCCATGACAAGTACACCGGGGAGCTGTTTTTT
CASSHDKYTGELFF
>NA|TRBV13|TRBJ1-1|many
TGTGCCAGCAGCTTGAGAAGGGGAACCATGAACACTGAAGCTTTCTTT
CASSLRRGTMNTEAFF
>NA|TRBV2|TRBJ1-1|few
TGTGCCAGCAGTCACAGTATGAACACTGAAGCTTTCTTT
CASSHSMNTEAFF
>TRBD1|TRBV20-1|TRBJ1-6|few
TGCAGTGCTAGAGACCTGGGACAGGGGGCTCCGGATTCACCCCTCCACTTT
CSARDLGQGAPDSPLHF
>NA|TRBV11-2|TRBJ2-2|NA
TGTGCCAGCAGCTTAGTAGCGCGGGCCGGGGAGCTGTTTTTT
CASSLVARAGELFF
>TRBD2|TRBV7-2|TRBJ2-5|few
TGTGCCAGCAGCCCCGGGACTAGCGTGGAGACCCAGTACTTC
CASSPGTSVETQYF
>TRBD2|TRBV6-5|TRBJ2-1|NA
TGTGCCAGCAGTTACTCGACGGCTAGCGGGGTTAATGAGCAGTTCTTC
CASSYSTASGVNEQFF